A single sample is the source of the 20 T cell receptor beta chains below, sequenced in a study of cytomegalovirus exposure and HLA in healthy donors (dated by TCRdb to about 2017). Library construction relied on the immunoSEQ multiplex PCR assay. TCRdb mirrors the immuneACCESS table, restricted to in-frame sequences. Some clones are absent from its copies; in checked studies, under half trace to an unresolved V gene, and the reason for the others is unknown. The table for this sample lists about 120,000 clones; about 88% of them were counted only once. The ten top clones hold more than 0.95% of the sample. What was sequenced was PBMCs. The receptors were sampled from a young woman in good health and CMV-seronegative.

V gene TRBV7-2 combines with J gene TRBJ2-3; possibly TRBD1 for D (5 bases). Looked up from germline, CDR1 is SGHTA and CDR2 is FQGNSA. The ends were cut back, 7 bases at V and 7 bases at J, with 21 bases in the middle. The CDR3 is made up of 15 amino acids. CDR3 residues: CASTPRQLHTNTQYF. The CDR3 nucleotides are TGTGCCAGCACCCCTAGACAGCTTCACACGAATACGCAGTATTTT.

The rearrangement links TRBV5-1 to TRBJ2-1; D is perhaps TRBD2 (6 bases). Germline V CDR1 and CDR2: SGHRS, YFSETQ. There are 12 residues in the CDR3. Trimming removed 5 bases at V and 8 bases at J, with 11 bases between. The CDR3 sequence is CASRPGVDEQFF. In DNA, the CDR3 is TGCGCCAGCAGGCCGGGGGTGGATGAGCAGTTCTTC.

The CDR3: CASSWDTSYEQYF. For the CDR3, the DNA is TGTGCCAGCAGTTGGGACACCTCCTACGAGCAGTACTTC. The gene calls are TRBV6-1 and TRBJ2-7; weak D call: TRBD1 (6 bases). V shed 5 bases and J shed 0 bases, with 8 bases lying between them. The CDR3 contains 13 residues. Germline assignment: CDR1 MNHNS and CDR2 SASEGT.

The rearrangement links TRBV9 to TRBJ2-1; a possible D gene is TRBD2 (5 bases). V dropped 0 bases and J dropped 7 bases, with 14 bases sitting between them. Germline CDR1 is SGDLS and CDR2 is YYNGEE. This CDR3 has 15 amino acids. The CDR3 DNA sequence: TGTGCCAGCAGCGTAGGTGGAGGATCGGTTAATGAGCAGTTCTTC. This gives the protein CASSVGGGSVNEQFF.

J is TRBJ2-7 and V is TRBV5-4; D unresolved. Trimming removed 2 bases from V and 3 bases from J, with 15 bases in between. Germline CDR1 reads SGHNT; CDR2 reads YYREEE (reference sequence). This CDR3 has 15 residues. Written as DNA, the CDR3 is TGTGCCAGCAGCTTAGATAGCATACTCATCTACGAGCAGTACTTC. Translating gives CASSLDSILIYEQYF. Full variable domain (outside the CDR3, taken from reference TRBV5-4 and TRBJ2-7): ETGVTQSPTHLIKTRGQQVTLRCSSQSGHNTVSWYQQALGQGPQFIFQYYREEENGRGNFPPRFSGLQFPNYSSELNVNALELDDSALYLCASSLDSILIYEQYFGPGTRLTVT.

V gene TRBV7-9 combines with J gene TRBJ1-1, with D possibly matching TRBD1 (6 bases). Between the trimmed V and J ends, which lost 6 bases and 0 bases, there was a span of 14 bases. Germline CDR1 SEHNR, CDR2 FQNEAQ (reference sequence). The CDR3 covers 15 residues. The CDR3 sequence: CASSFRQDLNTEAFF. The CDR3 DNA reads TGTGCCAGCAGTTTTCGACAGGACTTGAACACTGAAGCTTTCTTT.

This clone was counted only a few times. The rearrangement joins TRBV5-1 to TRBJ2-5; TRBD2 might be the D (6 bases). The CDR3 spans 14 residues. Trimming cost V 0 bases and J 6 bases, with 12 bases left between them. Germline CDR1 SGHRS, CDR2 YFSETQ. The CDR3 nucleotides read TGCGCCAGCAGCTTGGTTCCGGGGGTAAAGACCCAGTACTTC. It specifies CASSLVPGVKTQYF.

CDR3 residues: CASSRLGLAGDTGELFF. DNA of the CDR3: TGCGCCAGCAGCCGATTAGGACTAGCGGGGGACACCGGGGAGCTGTTTTTT. This chain uses TRBV4-1 with TRBJ2-2; 13 bases fit TRBD2. The CDR3 totals 17 residues. In germline, CDR1 is MGHRA, CDR2 YSYEKL. With V trimmed by 4 bases and J by 3 bases, 5 bases remained unmatched.

This rearrangement joins TRBV27 to TRBJ1-3, with 8 bases that match TRBD1. The CDR3 is made up of 15 amino acids. V lost 5 bases and J lost 5; bases outside the gene matches: 8. Germline V gene data show CDR1 as MNHEY and CDR2 as SMNVEV (reference sequence). In DNA form, the CDR3 reads TGTGCCAGCAGTCCCCATCAGGGGGCACGAAACACCATATATTTT. The encoded protein is CASSPHQGARNTIYF.

The chain links TRBV5-6 to TRBJ2-7; 8 nucleotides match TRBD1. V dropped 0 bases and J dropped 2; count of bases not matched to a gene: 4. The CDR3 covers 15 residues. CDR1 and CDR2 (germline): SGHDT, YYEEEE. The CDR3 here is CASSLGQGLAYEQYF. Written as DNA, the CDR3 is TGTGCCAGCAGCTTGGGACAGGGGTTGGCCTACGAGCAGTACTTC.

This chain connects TRBV6-6 to TRBJ1-5, with 8 bases aligning to TRBD1. Germline V CDR1 and CDR2: MNHNY, SVGAGI (reference sequence). CDR3 length equals 14 residues. After removal of 2 bases from V and 7 bases from J, the junction contained 4 bases not matched to a gene. This CDR3 is CASSYGTGGQPQHF. CDR3 DNA sequence: TGTGCCAGCAGTTACGGTACAGGGGGGCAGCCCCAGCATTTT.

Remarks on this clone: This sample also contains other DNA sequences that code for the same CDR3. The chain carries TRBV6-1 and TRBJ1-2; D might be TRBD1 (5 bases). This CDR3 is 15 amino acids long. With 8 bases removed from V and 10 bases from J, the gap between germline ends came to 26 bases. The germline CDR1 and CDR2 sequences are MNHNS and SASEGT. CDR3: CASGARAALPPDYTF. The CDR3, as DNA: TGTGCCAGCGGGGCCCGGGCCGCCCTCCCGCCCGACTACACCTTC.

This clone has just a few counts. V gene TRBV2 combines with J gene TRBJ1-6; D is unclear. Germline CDR1 and CDR2: SNHLY and FYNNEI. The CDR3 consists of 15 residues. V dropped 2 bases and J dropped 6 bases, with 11 bases sitting between them. The CDR3 protein is CASSELGRGNSPLHF. The CDR3 nucleotides are TGTGCCAGCAGTGAATTGGGTCGGGGTAATTCACCCCTCCACTTT.

V gene TRBV7-9 combines with J gene TRBJ1-2; 9 nucleotides match TRBD1. Germline CDR1 reads SEHNR; CDR2 reads FQNEAQ (reference sequence). Trimming removed 4 bases from V and 5 bases from J; junction bases left unmatched: 5. The CDR3 is 14 amino acids. DNA of the CDR3: TGTGCCAGCAGCTCACAGACAGGGGGATATGGCTACACCTTC. Translating it yields CASSSQTGGYGYTF. The full variable domain, with the rest looked up from reference TRBV7-9 and TRBJ1-2, is DTGVSQNPRHKITKRGQNVTFRCDPISEHNRLYWYRQTLGQGPEFLTYFQNEAQLEKSRLLSDRFSAERPKGSFSTLEIQRTEQGDSAMYLCASSSQTGGYGYTFGSGTRLTVV.

The rearrangement links TRBV10-2 to TRBJ2-7; 9 nucleotides line up with TRBD2. The CDR3 is made up of 13 amino acids. Germline values: CDR1 WSHSY, CDR2 SAAADI. The junction had 8 bases not matched to a gene; V was cut back by 7 bases and J by 7 bases. The CDR3 DNA follows: TGCGCCAGCACTGTCGGCGGGGGGGCGGAGCAGTACTTC. Its translation is CASTVGGGAEQYF.

The chain carries TRBV6-6 and TRBJ2-7; TRBD1 agrees at 10 bases. The V gene end was trimmed by 3 bases and the J gene end by 6 bases; junction bases not matched to a gene: 5. This CDR3 contains 14 residues. The germline gives CDR1 MNHNY, CDR2 SVGAGI (reference sequence). CDR3 loop: CASSYHGTGAEQYF. DNA for the CDR3: TGTGCCAGCAGTTATCACGGGACAGGGGCCGAGCAGTACTTC.

The gene calls are TRBV27 and TRBJ1-5; D might be TRBD1 (5 bases). V lost 8 bases and J lost 4, with 15 bases in between. Germline CDR1 and CDR2: MNHEY and SMNVEV (reference sequence). The CDR3 totals 14 residues. The CDR3 DNA reads as TGTGCCAGCCAGGGAGCGGGGGGAAATCAGCCCCAGCATTTT. The encoded protein is CASQGAGGNQPQHF.

CDR3 nucleotide sequence: TGTGCCAGCAGCTTAAGACAGGTGGAGACCCAGTACTTC. It specifies CASSLRQVETQYF. The J gene is TRBJ2-5, the V gene TRBV7-8; TRBD1 might be the D (6 bases). CDR3 length: 13 residues. Germline CDR1 reads SGHVS; CDR2 reads FQNEAQ. V lost 2 bases to trimming and J lost 5 bases, with 9 bases between them.

The chain joins TRBV18 to TRBJ2-2, with D possibly being TRBD2 (6 bases). The CDR3 is made up of 17 amino acids. Germline V gene data show CDR1 as KGHSH and CDR2 as LQKENI. V lost 2 bases and J 4 bases, leaving 17 bases between the germline ends. The CDR3 sequence is CASSPTQAKEGTGELFF. The CDR3 nucleotides read TGTGCCAGCTCACCAACCCAGGCGAAGGAGGGCACCGGGGAGCTGTTTTTT.

The chain has TRBV7-9 and TRBJ1-6; D uncertain. Germline assignment: CDR1 SEHNR and CDR2 FQNEAQ (reference sequence). This CDR3 comprises 11 residues. The germline V and J ends were trimmed by 4 bases and 7 bases, with 2 bases remaining between them. CDR3 DNA: TGTGCCAGCAGCTCGAATTCACCCCTCCACTTT. As protein: CASSSNSPLHF.